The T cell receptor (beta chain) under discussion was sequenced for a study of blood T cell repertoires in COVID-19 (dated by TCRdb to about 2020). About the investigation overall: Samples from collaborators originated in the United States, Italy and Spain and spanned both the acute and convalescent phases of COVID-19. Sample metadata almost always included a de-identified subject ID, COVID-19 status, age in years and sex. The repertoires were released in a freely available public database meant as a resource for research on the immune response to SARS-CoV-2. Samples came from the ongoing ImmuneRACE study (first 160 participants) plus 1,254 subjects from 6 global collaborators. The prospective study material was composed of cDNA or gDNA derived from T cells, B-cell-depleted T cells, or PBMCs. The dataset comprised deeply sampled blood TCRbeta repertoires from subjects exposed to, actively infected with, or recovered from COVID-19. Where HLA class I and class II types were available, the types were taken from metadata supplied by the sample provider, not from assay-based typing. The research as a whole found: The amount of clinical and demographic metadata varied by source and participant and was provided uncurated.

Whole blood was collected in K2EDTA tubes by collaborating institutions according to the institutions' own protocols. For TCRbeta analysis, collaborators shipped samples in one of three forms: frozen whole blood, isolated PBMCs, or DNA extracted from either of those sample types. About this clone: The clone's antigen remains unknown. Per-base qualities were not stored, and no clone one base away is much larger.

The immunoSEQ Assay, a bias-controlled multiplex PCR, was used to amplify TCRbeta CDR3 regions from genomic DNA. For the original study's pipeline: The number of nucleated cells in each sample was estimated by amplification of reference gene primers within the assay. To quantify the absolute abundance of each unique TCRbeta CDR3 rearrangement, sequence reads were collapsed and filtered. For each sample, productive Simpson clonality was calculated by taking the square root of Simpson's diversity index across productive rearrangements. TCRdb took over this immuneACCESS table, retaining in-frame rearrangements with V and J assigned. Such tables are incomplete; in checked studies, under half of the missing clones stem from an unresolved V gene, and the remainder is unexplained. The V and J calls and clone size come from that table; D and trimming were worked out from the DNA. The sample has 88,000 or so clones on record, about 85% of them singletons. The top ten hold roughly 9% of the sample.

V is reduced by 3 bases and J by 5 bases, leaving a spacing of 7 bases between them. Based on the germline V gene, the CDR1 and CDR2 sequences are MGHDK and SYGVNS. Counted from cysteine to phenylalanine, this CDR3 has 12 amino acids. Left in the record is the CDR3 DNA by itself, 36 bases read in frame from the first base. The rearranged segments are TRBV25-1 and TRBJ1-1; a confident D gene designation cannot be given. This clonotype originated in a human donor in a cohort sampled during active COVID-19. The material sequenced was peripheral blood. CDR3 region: CASSESQTEAFF. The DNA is TGTGCCAGCAGTGAGTCCCAGACTGAAGCTTTCTTT.